This TCR beta chain comes out of a study of T cells after yellow fever vaccination. Universal primer sites and UMIs were introduced during 5'RACE template-switching synthesis of TCR cDNA. In TCRdb, the 5' RACE reads were re-called with MiXCR into one record per CDR3 protein. The data contain approximately 250,000 distinct CDR3 sequences, about 3.9% of them singletons. This clonotype was counted many times. Its antigen is not known. The CDR3 runs 13 residues. Germline CDR1 reads SQVTM; CDR2 reads ANQGSEA. The trim removed 8 bases at V and 5 bases at J, leaving 6 bases unmatched. Study findings and constraints: Post-booster repertoires again held most primary-vaccination clones (about 96% CD4, about 90% CD8).

The starting material was PBMCs, obtained 15 days after the yellow fever booster vaccination. The sequence was obtained from a man in his late teens or twenties who received the YFV17D yellow fever vaccine. The chain carries TRBV29-1 and TRBJ2-1; 10 nucleotides match TRBD2. This chain's CDR3 is CSLRLAGDNEQFF. The CDR3 nucleotides read TGCAGCTTACGACTAGCGGGCGACAATGAGCAGTTCTTC.